This entry describes one TCR beta chain. Its antigen specificity is not known. A much larger clone sits a single nucleotide away, making a read error possible. Lacking the conserved final phenylalanine or tryptophan, this CDR3 likely reflects a read error. Because the CDR3's place on the DNA is in doubt, the DNA is left out and the CDR3 is given as listed by TCRdb. The time point label, as the study defines it: newly diagnosed GD, antithyroid drugs for less than 3 months. For both TCR sequencing and RNA sequencing, RNA was extracted from PBMCs in TRIzol. The diagnosis of Graves' disease followed American Thyroid Association guidelines. Patients were recruited from an endocrinology department in Xi'an, China. Each patient gave around 9 milliliters of peripheral blood, collected in an EDTA anticoagulant tube. Ficoll Paque Plus density gradient separation was used to isolate PBMCs, and no further T cell sorting was performed. An Agilent 2100 Bioanalyzer and agarose gel were used to check RNA quality, and a NanoDrop 2000 was used to measure RNA concentration.

This sample stems from a study of regulatory T cells in long-lasting Graves disease (dated by TCRdb to 2020 to 2022). Background on the whole study: Patients with newly diagnosed Graves' disease had been on antithyroid drugs for under 3 months. Persistent Graves' disease patients were compared with newly diagnosed Graves' disease patients by peripheral blood TCR sequencing and RNA sequencing. The study was conducted in China and was registered as a clinical trial. A total of around 35 samples were covered by TCR sequencing, comprising roughly 13 persistent and around 20 newly diagnosed Graves' disease patients.

Overall study outcomes, separate from this receptor: Preferential use of TRBV28, TRBJ1-2 and TRBJ2-5 was observed in persistent disease, whereas TRBV20-1 and TRBJ2-1 were favored in newly diagnosed disease. Persistent Graves' disease patients showed lower TCR Shannon entropy and fewer highly expanded clones than newly diagnosed patients, suggesting clonal expansion. Because the primary lesion, thyroid tissue, could not be accessed, the study looked at peripheral blood alone. Sequencing and analysis were limited to the TCR beta chain. As a limitation, the authors acknowledged that the small sample size may reduce accuracy. A larger number of public clonotypes was shared among persistent patients (fewer than 3,000) than among newly diagnosed patients (approximately 1,000).

Library preparation was by multiplex PCR. Sequencing was performed on an Illumina HiSeq 4000. iRepertoire HTBI primers and Arm-PCR amplification of CDR3 regions were used to construct TCR beta libraries. PCR products were gel purified before sequencing. The original pipeline was this. Across samples, about 63 TRBV and over 11 TRBJ segments were identified and used for gene usage analysis of CDR3 amino acid clonotypes. COPE and FqMerger were used to merge filtered high-quality paired reads into contigs. BLAST was used to align contigs to the IMGT TRBV, TRBD and TRBJ reference genes, and CDR3 was defined following IMGT. Any clonotype with a frequency above 0.1% was counted as a highly expanded clone. Shannon entropy served as the measure of repertoire diversity, while the Gini coefficient captured V-J evenness. A clonotype found in more than one individual was treated as public. In-frame beta chains were kept once TCRdb had trimmed the public reads at Q25 with fastp and called clones with MiXCR. Identical CDR3 proteins give one entry, which carries the most common genes and DNA. The authors' filters were not applied to this entry. Recorded for this sample are 500,000 or so distinct CDR3 sequences; 16% of them occurred a single time. The top ten clonotypes cover 10% to 15% of the sample.

The CDR3 adds up to 12 amino acids, both ends counted. This sample was also put to use in a study of T cells in Graves' hyperthyroidism and ophthalmopathy. Taken from the second paper: Stable Graves' hyperthyroidism was defined as no progression to ophthalmopathy during 18 months of follow-up. Hyperthyroidism patients were newly diagnosed, had a disease duration of under 2 months, and were aged 18 to 65 years. Patients with uncontrolled infections, other autoimmune diseases, pregnancy or lactation were excluded. Diagnoses were established on the basis of clinical symptoms, serum thyroxine and TRAb, thyroid ultrasound, and orbital computed tomography. A first-round RT-PCR of the TCR CDR3 used the HTBI primer set with the Qiagen OneStep RT-PCR kit. Most expanded thyroid clonotypes (frequency above 0.001) were also detected in blood, a finding suggesting that blood repertoires may reflect thyroid immune responses. A 13 V-J signature model separated ophthalmopathy from stable hyperthyroidism, with around 88% sensitivity and about 81% specificity in cross-validation and 80%/75% in testing. During validation, the model predicted progression to ophthalmopathy a median of roughly six months ahead of onset, with around 71% sensitivity and 72% to 80% specificity. A discovery cohort of roughly 100 patients, about 43 with Graves' ophthalmopathy and approximately 57 with stable Graves' hyperthyroidism, was used to find distinguishing TCR V-J signatures. Whether ophthalmopathy could be predicted prospectively was tested in an independent validation cohort made up of some 20 hyperthyroidism patients plus 17 patients who later progressed to ophthalmopathy. The 75 to 100 discovery patients were randomly split 7:3 into training and test sets. In addition, the study compared T-cell repertoires in thyroid tissue and in blood from about six Graves' hyperthyroidism patients. After blood sampling, hyperthyroidism patients were treated with methimazole at a starting dose of 30 mg daily, and ophthalmopathy patients were treated with high-dose intravenous methylprednisolone. Libraries were constructed in a second round of multiplex PCR, after which size selection and purification were performed. Sequencing of the libraries was done on an Illumina HiSeq2000 using paired-end 100 bp reads. Raw data were processed with SOAPnuke, discarding reads with adapters, uncalled bases, mean Phred below 15, or no exact constant-primer or identifier match. High-quality paired reads were merged using COPE v1.2.5, and each unique nucleotide sequence was defined as a clonotype. MiTCR v1.1 was used to align clonotypes to the IMGT TRBV, TRBD and TRBJ reference segments. Only V-J combinations with frequency above 0.0001, covering 99% to 99.2% of repertoires, were analysed. A TCS score was defined as the ratio between F50 (clonal expansion) and ExV (chaos), using BLOSUM62-based TCRdist between CDR3 peptides within each V-J. Welch's t-statistics and random forest reduced 514 V-J features to roughly 13, which were used in a naive Bayes classifier (R e1071). No statistical method was used to set the sample size in advance, and investigators knew the group allocation. According to the paper, TCR Vbeta CDR3 sequencing was carried out on approximately 140 peripheral blood samples, which came from under 50 ophthalmopathy, 75 to 80 hyperthyroidism and some 17 progressor patients.

This chain is built from TRBV12-3 or TRBV12-4 and TRBJ1-5; the table assigns TRBD1, which was not confirmed against the DNA. This receptor was identified in a middle-aged man with Graves disease. Donor details come from another sample of the same person, matched by shared clones. The material sequenced was peripheral blood mononuclear cells (PBMCs), taken at new diagnosis, from a patient treated with antithyroid drugs. CDR3 sequence: CASSLRGALLHS.